Within the sample, the clone carrying this TCR beta chain is medium-sized (0.01 to 0.1%). From 300 to 400 ng of RNA, a library with molecular barcoded alpha/delta and beta/gamma adaptors was made. TCRdb redid the calling of the reads with MiXCR, one entry per CDR3 protein. The repertoire holds some 40,000 distinct CDR3 sequences, with 12% to 15% as singletons. The data stem from a study of read filtering for tumor transcriptome and immune sequencing. CDR1 is MNHGY, CDR2 SVAAGI, per germline. The CDR3 totals 18 residues. J gave up 6 bases and V 4 bases, and 13 bases lay outside the gene matches. Sequencing was carried out using a population of CD138-negative cells sorted from bone marrow. The source is a donor at least 40 years old with multiple myeloma. V is TRBV6-9 and J is TRBJ1-6; 9 nucleotides agree with TRBD1. The CDR3 DNA reads TGTGCCAGCAGTTTCGGGACAGGGCCAAAGGGAGCTAATTCACCCCTCCACTTT. It codes for CASSFGTGPKGANSPLHF.